The clone carrying this T cell receptor (beta chain) was detected once. Methods used by the authors: Using reference gene primer amplification, nucleated cell counts were estimated. Using immunoSEQ multiplex PCR, the repertoire was profiled, and TCRdb retains in-frame clones only, with some absent. V, J and clone size derive from that table, while D and trimming were established from the DNA sequence. The profile shows over 300,000 clones, 89% of them singletons. CDR3 length equals 16 residues. Germline V gene sequence: CDR1 SGHTA, CDR2 FQGNSA. V was pared by 5 bases and J by 3 bases, with 11 bases of the junction left unmatched. The data are from a study of blood T cell repertoires in COVID-19. For the study at large: Donors in the United States, Italy and Spain gave samples during acute or convalescent COVID-19. The cDNA or gDNA used as material had been derived from T cells, B-cell-depleted T cells, or PBMCs.

This clonotype originated in a man in his late teens or twenties who had recovered from COVID-19. The sample consisted of peripheral blood. The chain has TRBV7-2 and TRBJ2-3; TRBD1 agrees at 7 bases. The CDR3 loop reads CASSVGQPLITDTQYF. DNA of the CDR3: TGTGCCAGCAGCGTGGGACAGCCTCTTATAACAGATACGCAGTATTTT. Together with reference TRBV7-2 and TRBJ2-3, the CDR3 gives the full variable domain: GAGVSQSPSNKVTEKGKDVELRCDPISGHTALYWYRQSLGQGLEFLIYFQGNSAPDKSGLPSDRFSAERTGGSVSTLTIQRTQQEDSAVYLCASSVGQPLITDTQYFGPGTRLTVL.